These 22 T cell receptor beta chains share one sample of origin, sequenced in a study of blood T cell repertoires in COVID-19. Profiling relied on immunoSEQ multiplex PCR, and the TCRdb table lists in-frame clones only, not all of them. In the table there are 200,000 to 300,000 clones, less than 90% of which are singletons. The sequencing sample was made of peripheral blood. The receptors were gathered from a man aged 60 to 69 with acute or convalescent COVID-19.

This clone was seen only a few times. The V call is TRBV9, the J call TRBJ2-1; TRBD2 aligns across 7 bases. Germline V lookup: CDR1 SGDLS, CDR2 YYNGEE. The CDR3 totals 15 residues. Trimming at V came to 0 bases and at J to 4 bases, leaving 4 bases not matched to a gene. CDR3 bases: TGTGCCAGCAGCGTAGGCGGGAGTACGTACAATGAGCAGTTCTTC. Amino acid sequence: CASSVGGSTYNEQFF. Supplemented by reference TRBV9 and TRBJ2-1, the full variable domain reads DSGVTQTPKHLITATGQRVTLRCSPRSGDLSVYWYQQSLDQGLQFLIQYYNGEERAKGNILERFSAQQFPDLHSELNLSSLELGDSALYFCASSVGGSTYNEQFFGPGTRLTVL.

V is TRBV4-2 and J is TRBJ2-7, with 11 bases aligning to TRBD2. After removal of 1 base from V and 6 bases from J, the junction contained 17 bases not matched to a gene. The germline V gene encodes CDR1 LGHNA and CDR2 YNFKEQ. This CDR3 is built from 19 residues. Here the CDR3 DNA reads TGTGCCAGCAGCCAAGGTGAGGGGGGACTAGCGGCAACCCGGGTCGAGCAGTACTTC. This gives the protein CASSQGEGGLAATRVEQYF.

This rearrangement joins TRBV6-6 to TRBJ1-1; the D gene is possibly TRBD1 (5 bases). The V gene's germline CDR1 is MNHNY and CDR2 SVGAGI (reference sequence). The CDR3 sequence is 15 residues long. Trimming removed 5 bases from V and 1 base from J, with 14 bases in between. The CDR3 is CASSPSGGSNTEAFF. Here the CDR3 DNA reads TGTGCCAGCAGTCCCTCGGGGGGATCGAACACTGAAGCTTTCTTT.

This clone was recorded only once. This chain joins TRBV3-1 (or the pseudogene TRBV3-2) and TRBJ2-5; 8 nucleotides line up with TRBD2. After removal of 6 bases from V and 4 bases from J, the junction contained 10 bases not matched to a gene. The CDR3 contains 15 residues. Germline assignment: CDR1 LGHDT and CDR2 YNNKEL (reference sequence). CDR3 amino acids: CASSPTSVRGETQYF. In DNA form, the CDR3 reads TGTGCCAGCAGTCCGACTAGCGTGAGGGGAGAGACCCAGTACTTC.

The chain couples TRBV11-1 to TRBJ1-1, with TRBD1 matching 8 bases. This CDR3 region has 16 residues. V lost 5 bases to trimming and J lost 1 base; unmatched junction nucleotides: 9. Germline assignment: CDR1 SGHAT and CDR2 FQDESV (reference sequence). CDR3: CASSPGQGFGNTEAFF. CDR3 nucleotide sequence: TGTGCCAGCAGCCCAGGACAGGGCTTCGGGAACACTGAAGCTTTCTTT.

The chain has TRBV27 and TRBJ2-7; perhaps TRBD1 as D (6 bases). This CDR3 contains 16 residues. Trimming shortened V by 6 bases and J by 0 bases, and 18 bases separated the two germline ends. CDR1 and CDR2 from the germline V gene are MNHEY and SMNVEV (reference sequence). In nucleotides, the CDR3 is TGTGCCAGCAGAACCTGGGGTCAGGGGAGCTCCTACGAGCAGTACTTC. Protein product: CASRTWGQGSSYEQYF.

The chain is built from TRBV6-1 and TRBJ2-1; 11 nucleotides line up with TRBD1. CDR1 and CDR2 from the germline V gene are MNHNS and SASEGT. The J segment lost 3 bases and the V segment lost 3 bases, leaving 4 bases of the junction unmatched. This CDR3 region has 16 residues. The CDR3, as DNA: TGTGCCAGCAGTGACGACGGGACAGGGGGCTACAATGAGCAGTTCTTC. This codes for CASSDDGTGGYNEQFF.

This chain connects TRBV28 to TRBJ1-3; TRBD1 might be the D (5 bases). The V gene's germline CDR1 is MDHEN and CDR2 SYDVKM. V lost 5 bases and J 0 bases, leaving 26 bases between the germline ends. This CDR3 contains 20 residues. The CDR3 sequence: CASSPGRGHSEVLSGNTIYF. The DNA for the CDR3 is TGTGCCAGCAGTCCAGGAAGGGGCCATTCAGAGGTCCTCTCTGGAAACACCATATATTTT.

J is TRBJ2-7 and V is TRBV9, with D possibly being TRBD1 (5 bases). Germline values: CDR1 SGDLS, CDR2 YYNGEE. CDR3 length: 15 residues. V was shortened by 2 bases and J by 4 bases, with 16 bases between the two germline ends. CDR3 nucleotide sequence: TGTGCCAGCAGCGTCCGCAACAGGCTTAAGTACGAGCAGTACTTC. Translation: CASSVRNRLKYEQYF.

This chain uses TRBV6-1 with TRBJ2-3; 9 bases are shared with TRBD1. CDR1 and CDR2 (germline): MNHNS, SASEGT. The CDR3 sequence is 16 residues long. The V gene end was trimmed by 3 bases and the J gene end by 5 bases; junction bases not matched to a gene: 9. The CDR3 sequence: CASSDPTGGGLDTQYF. The DNA for the CDR3 is TGTGCCAGCAGTGATCCCACAGGGGGCGGACTAGATACGCAGTATTTT.

This chain links TRBV3-1 (or the pseudogene TRBV3-2) with TRBJ2-5; TRBD2 matches 8 bases. With 3 bases clipped from V and 7 bases from J, the junction kept 1 base outside the gene matches. Germline V gene sequence: CDR1 LGHDT, CDR2 YNNKEL (reference sequence). The CDR3 has 12 residues. The CDR3 DNA reads TGTGCCAGCAGCCACCGGGGGGGGACCCAGTACTTC. Amino acids: CASSHRGGTQYF.

In its sample, this clone was seen once. V and J are TRBV5-6 and TRBJ2-7; a weak D match, TRBD1 (6 bases). The germline V gene has CDR1 SGHDT and CDR2 YYEEEE. The length of the CDR3 is 13 residues. V was shortened by 0 bases and J by 2 bases, with 6 bases between the two germline ends. The chain's CDR3 is CASSLGDTYEQYF. DNA for the CDR3: TGTGCCAGCAGCTTGGGGGACACCTACGAGCAGTACTTC.

This chain links TRBV5-1 with TRBJ1-4; D is unclear. V was cut by 3 bases and J by 4 bases, with 13 bases left in between. Germline values: CDR1 SGHRS, CDR2 YFSETQ. CDR3 length: 15 amino acids. The CDR3 sequence: CASSWNGYYNEKLFF. The CDR3 DNA follows: TGCGCCAGCAGCTGGAACGGGTACTATAATGAAAAACTGTTTTTT.

This rearrangement joins TRBV6-5 to TRBJ2-5; the D gene is possibly TRBD2 (5 bases). Trimming left V 5 bases short and J 3 bases short, with 10 bases between. The germline gives CDR1 MNHEY, CDR2 SVGAGI. The CDR3 has 13 residues. CDR3 coding DNA: TGTGCCAGCAGTCGGGGTATGGAAGAGACCCAGTACTTC. This translates into CASSRGMEETQYF.

The chain employs TRBV9 and TRBJ1-6, with D perhaps TRBD1 (5 bases). The CDR3 length is 13 residues. Germline CDR1 and CDR2: SGDLS and YYNGEE. V lost 0 bases to trimming and J lost 9 bases, with 7 bases between them. The CDR3 protein is CASSVGGVSPLHF. Here the CDR3 DNA reads TGTGCCAGCAGCGTAGGGGGGGTTTCACCCCTCCACTTT.

This clone was observed a handful of times. The chain is built from TRBV7-2 and TRBJ1-2; 7 positions agree with TRBD1. V dropped 8 bases and J dropped 3; count of bases not matched to a gene: 12. Per the germline V gene, CDR1 is SGHTA and CDR2 is FQGNSA. The CDR3 is made up of 15 amino acids. CDR3 region: CASERGGVTDYGYTF. The CDR3 bases are TGTGCCAGCGAAAGAGGGGGCGTCACGGACTATGGCTACACCTTC.

The chain combines TRBV19 with TRBJ1-1; D not resolved. Germline CDR1 and CDR2: LNHDA and SQIVND (reference sequence). The CDR3 has 14 amino acids. The V end was cut by 6 bases, the J end by 0 bases, with 11 bases between. DNA for the CDR3: TGTGCCAGTAGGGCGGGCGGTTTGAACACTGAAGCTTTCTTT. Translated: CASRAGGLNTEAFF.

V gene TRBV5-6 combines with J gene TRBJ2-5; 8 bases fit TRBD2. The V segment lost 0 bases and the J segment 1 base; nucleotides outside the gene matches: 8. The CDR3 extends over 17 amino acids. Germline V CDR1 and CDR2: SGHDT, YYEEEE. In DNA form, the CDR3 reads TGTGCCAGCAGCTTGGCCTGGGGGACTAGGATCCAAGAGACCCAGTACTTC. Translated, it gives CASSLAWGTRIQETQYF.

This chain connects TRBV18 to TRBJ1-2, with D tentatively TRBD1 (5 bases). V dropped 5 bases and J dropped 7 bases, with 20 bases sitting between them. The CDR3 covers 15 residues. Germline lookup yields CDR1 KGHSH and CDR2 LQKENI. The CDR3 coding sequence is TGTGCCAGCTCAAATCGGGACTACCGATACCCTGGCTACACCTTC. Its protein is CASSNRDYRYPGYTF.

The chain combines TRBV28 with TRBJ1-5; 10 bases map to TRBD1. Trimming cost V 4 bases and J 6 bases; bases outside gene matches: 12. The CDR3 contains 17 residues. Germline assignment: CDR1 MDHEN and CDR2 SYDVKM. In DNA, the CDR3 is TGTGCCAGCAGTTCATCCGGGGGACAGGGGCGGGTTCAGCCCCAGCATTTT. It is translated as CASSSSGGQGRVQPQHF.

The CDR3, as DNA: TGTGCCAGTAGTATGGGGCGACAGTTTGGGTTCGCGCAGGGGACCTACGAGCAGTACTTC. It translates to CASSMGRQFGFAQGTYEQYF. The chain carries TRBV19 and TRBJ2-7; maybe TRBD1 (6 bases). This CDR3 spans 20 amino acids. The germline V gene has CDR1 LNHDA and CDR2 SQIVND (reference sequence). Trimming left V 3 bases short and J 2 bases short, with 29 bases between.

The J gene is TRBJ1-1, the V gene TRBV7-9; 12 nucleotides match TRBD1. The CDR3 contains 17 residues. The germline gives CDR1 SEHNR, CDR2 FQNEAQ (reference sequence). V trimming: 4 bases; J trimming: 5 bases; junction bases outside the gene matches: 11. CDR3 loop: CASSWSGTGGLTTEAFF. CDR3 DNA sequence: TGTGCCAGCAGCTGGTCCGGGACAGGGGGCTTGACGACTGAAGCTTTCTTT.